This T cell receptor (beta chain) was obtained from a study of T cells expressing NK-cell markers. Study at large: Obtained from sorted CD3+CD56+NKG2C+, CD3+CD56+NKG2C- and CD3+CD56-NKG2C+ T cells were the TCR beta repertoires.

A word on this clonotype: Its target is not known.

Libraries used 5'RACE template switching adding universal primer site and UMIs. TCRdb reanalyzed the 5' RACE reads and collapses them to one entry per CDR3 protein, without DNA. Its table lists a few hundred thousand distinct CDR3 sequences. This CDR3 has 16 amino acids. Whole-study results and caveats: A few donors' CD3+CD56-NKG2C+ cells were dominated by the same clonotypes. Six of the donors carried dominant NKG2C+ clonotypes that took up roughly 1.0-8% of their CD8+ T cells.

The chain recombines TRBV12-3 or TRBV12-4 with TRBJ2-1; the TCRdb D gene call, TRBD1, has no DNA to confirm it. This clonotype was obtained from a man aged 18 to 29 in good health. Sequences were obtained from blood T cells: a sorted CD56 or NKG2C T cell subset, CD4+ or CD8+ T cells, or bulk PBMC T cells (not recorded which). CDR3 amino acids: CASSPPGARIYNEQFF.